Listed here are 7 T cell receptor beta chains from one sample, sequenced in a study of blood T cell repertoires in COVID-19 (dated by TCRdb to the early 2020s). The receptor library was made with the immunoSEQ multiplex PCR assay. Not all clones reach the TCRdb copy of this immuneACCESS table, which keeps in-frame sequences only. Checked studies attribute under half of the gap to unresolved V genes and leave the rest unexplained. For this sample the table gives about 160,000 clones, of which approximately 84% were detected only once. The ten largest clonotypes hold 22% of the sample. The sample comprised peripheral blood. These receptors were collected from a woman aged 80 or over with acute or convalescent COVID-19.

This clone was seen once. For the CDR3, the DNA is TGTGCCAGCAGCTTCCCCCCGGGGTTGGGCACCGGGGAGCTGTTTTTT. Amino acids: CASSFPPGLGTGELFF. The chain couples TRBV7-9 to TRBJ2-2; a weak D match, TRBD2 (5 bases). The germline gives CDR1 SEHNR, CDR2 FQNEAQ (reference sequence). The ends were cut back, 3 bases at V and 4 bases at J, with 15 bases in the middle. This CDR3 spans 16 amino acids.

A single count supports this clone. This chain connects TRBV5-1 to TRBJ1-2; 10 bases agree with TRBD1. The germline V gene has CDR1 SGHRS and CDR2 YFSETQ. The CDR3 length is 17 residues. V gave up 1 base and J gave up 4 bases; unmatched junction bases: 10. CDR3 amino acids: CASSLTPGQGFVYGYTF. The CDR3, as DNA: TGCGCCAGCAGCTTGACTCCGGGACAGGGGTTTGTCTATGGCTACACCTTC. The complete variable domain, with remaining parts taken from reference TRBV5-1 and TRBJ1-2, reads KAGVTQTPRYLIKTRGQQVTLSCSPISGHRSVSWYQQTPGQGLQFLFEYFSETQRNKGNFPGRFSGRQFSNSRSEMNVSTLELGDSALYLCASSLTPGQGFVYGYTFGSGTRLTVV.

The V gene is TRBV7-2, the J gene TRBJ1-4, with 9 bases fitting TRBD1. V lost 4 bases to trimming and J lost 3 bases; unmatched junction nucleotides: 0. CDR3 size: 14 residues. Germline loops: CDR1 SGHTA, CDR2 FQGNSA. The CDR3 region has the DNA TGTGCCAGCAGCTGGGACAGGGCTAATGAAAAACTGTTTTTT. This codes for CASSWDRANEKLFF.

The J gene is TRBJ2-1, the V gene TRBV9; a possible D gene is TRBD1 (6 bases). The germline V gene encodes CDR1 SGDLS and CDR2 YYNGEE. Trimming removed 5 bases at V and 0 bases at J, with 15 bases between. The CDR3 has 16 residues. CDR3 in DNA: TGTGCCAGCAGTCGCCAGACAGGAAGCTCCTACAATGAGCAGTTCTTC. It specifies CASSRQTGSSYNEQFF.

V is TRBV6-6 and J is TRBJ1-5, with 8 nucleotides matching TRBD1. With V trimmed by 2 bases and J by 6 bases, 6 bases remained unmatched. Germline lookup yields CDR1 MNHNY and CDR2 SVGAGI (reference sequence). This CDR3 spans 15 amino acids. CDR3 DNA: TGTGCCAGCAGTTACATGGACAGGGCCGGTCAGCCCCAGCATTTT. Translating it yields CASSYMDRAGQPQHF.

The V call is TRBV19, the J call TRBJ1-2; no clear D. This CDR3 has 15 residues. In germline, CDR1 is LNHDA, CDR2 SQIVND (reference sequence). The ends were cut back, 5 bases at V and 8 bases at J, with 21 bases in the middle. In DNA form, the CDR3 reads TGTGCCAGTAGTGCTTTTCGGACTGACTCGGGAGGCTACACCTTC. The encoded protein is CASSAFRTDSGGYTF.

As to this clone: Relative to the germline gene, one junction end is altered; a read error may explain this. The chain combines TRBV5-6 with TRBJ1-4; no firm D call. The CDR3 loop spans 15 amino acids. From germline, CDR1 is SGHDT and CDR2 YYEEEE. The chain's CDR3 is CASRLGGLGNEKLFF. CDR3 bases: TGTGCCAGCAGATTGGGAGGGCTTGGGAATGAAAAACTGTTTTTT.